This T cell receptor (beta chain) comes out of a study of CD8 T cells in ankylosing spondylitis. Broader study findings: Ankylosing spondylitis blood appeared to carry a characteristic TCR beta motif of several highly homologous variants. It was reported that disease-linked clones were significantly enriched in matched ankylosing spondylitis synovial fluid. A number of the motif variants had already been described in reactive arthritis synovial fluid and blood.

Using quantitative 5'-RACE with molecular barcodes, the authors made TCR beta libraries. One entry per CDR3 protein results from TCRdb running MiXCR on the 5' RACE reads. The table has some 840,000 distinct CDR3 sequences, about 11% seen once. This clonotype was seen ten or more times. Antigen: not known. Source material: blood, either unsorted or a sorted T cell fraction (not recorded which). This TCR derives from a male donor with ankylosing spondylitis.

CDR3 DNA: TGTGCCAGCAGTTTCGGTACAGCCTACGAGCAGTACTTC. This gives the protein CASSFGTAYEQYF. V usage is TRBV12-3 or TRBV12-4 and J usage is TRBJ2-7, with no clear D. The V end lost 3 bases, the J end lost 2 bases, and 8 bases lay between the germline ends. This CDR3 has 13 residues.